The entry below gives a single TCR beta chain sequence along with its context. No cognate antigen has been identified for it. Nothing much larger sits one base from this clone, and base qualities are not available. From its cysteine to its phenylalanine, the CDR3 spans 18 amino acids. Of the read, only the CDR3 DNA is kept; its 54 bases are in frame from base 1. Reading the germline V gene gives CDR1 SGHDT and CDR2 YYEEEE. V is clipped by 4 bases and J by 4 bases, and the sequence between their germline boundaries is 24 bases long. The record originates from a study of cytotoxic CD8 clonotypes in ibrutinib-treated CLL listed by TCRdb under 2021. About the study as a whole: The cohort included around 15 treatment-naive and around 10 relapsed/refractory patients; 17 were IGHV unmutated. An average of approximately 260,000 productive templates and 80,000 to 95,000 productive rearrangements was obtained per sample. Cryopreserved peripheral blood mononuclear cells were collected at three points: before therapy, at response, and at either sustained remission or disease progression. Responses were partial in 25 or so patients and complete in 2; after median around 66 months follow-up, approximately 15 stayed in remission and 12 progressed. Longitudinal samples were obtainable from about 30% of the roughly 86 participants in the trial. Response samples were obtained after a median of around 11 months of treatment, with a range of about 6 to 36 months.

For TCR beta library preparation, about 2.2 micrograms of genomic DNA was extracted from cryopreserved PBMCs. Longitudinal blood samples from CLL patients on ibrutinib monotherapy underwent high-throughput TCR beta sequencing. The patients took part in an open-label, single-center phase 2 trial of ibrutinib monotherapy. Paper-wide results and their limitations: Sampling times were not matched between patients in sustained remission and patients whose disease was progressing, and lymph node repertoires were not examined. Public clonotypes were rare and either shrank or stayed stable during treatment, and the rise in clonality at ibrutinib response reflected expansion of private clonotypes. Clonality rose at ibrutinib response, remained stable during sustained remission, and dropped back toward baseline at progression. At baseline, clonality was higher than in age-matched healthy donors and showed a strong correlation with circulating CD8+ T-cell counts.

On a MiSeq, deep resolution sequencing aimed for a depth between 1 in 1 million and 1 in 200,000 T cells, with each clonotype covered around 10x on average. TCR beta libraries were generated with the immunoSEQ hsTCRB Kit. In the original analysis: The data were analyzed with ImmunoSEQ Analyzer and ImmunoSEQ Data Assistant, and V, D and J gene assignments followed IMGT definitions. Clonality, with values ranging from 0 to 1, was calculated as one minus the normalized Shannon entropy of productive rearrangement frequencies. Public clonotype analysis was restricted to overrepresented clonotypes comprising at least 0.05% of each patient's repertoire. Repertoires from some 13 age-matched healthy donors in immuneACCESS were used as clonality controls. In its TCRdb copy, this immuneACCESS table keeps in-frame sequences only and misses some clones. Where compared with another copy, unresolved V genes explain less than half of these, and the others have no known cause. That table gives V, J and clone size, and the DNA gave D and trimming. For this sample there are 14,000 or so clones; around 60% appear just once. In total, the top ten clones hold around 40% of the sample.

The sample was PBMCs, taken before ibrutinib treatment. The TCR originated in a human donor with chronic lymphocytic leukemia. The rearrangement combines TRBV5-6 with TRBJ2-1; the D gene could be TRBD1 or TRBD2, each one agreeing over 6 bases. The CDR3 is CASSGGMEGETYYNEQFF. Read as DNA, the sequence is TGTGCCAGCAGCGGCGGGATGGAGGGGGAGACTTATTACAATGAGCAGTTCTTC.